Following are 4 T cell receptor beta chains from one sample sequenced in a study of T-cell reconstitution after alpha-beta-depleted transplantation in children. Unique molecular identifiers tagged the TCRbeta library. TCRdb reprocessed the PCR reads with MiXCR, giving one entry per CDR3 protein. The top ten clones hold 3.3% of a sample with nearly 550,000 distinct CDR3 sequences, around 17% of them seen once. Specimen: PBMCs from the stem cell graft donor, collected from the stem cell graft. These receptors were obtained from a human donor who donated a stem cell graft to a child with acute lymphoblastic leukemia.

The rearrangement joins TRBV24-1 to TRBJ1-5; a possible D gene is TRBD1 (5 bases). The CDR3 is 15 residues long. V was trimmed by 10 bases and J by 1 base, leaving 16 bases between them. CDR1 KGHDR and CDR2 SFDVKD come from the germline V gene. CDR3 sequence: CATRPGGGSNQPQHF. CDR3 nucleotide sequence: TGTGCCACTCGACCCGGGGGAGGGAGCAATCAGCCCCAGCATTTT.

The chain links TRBV29-1 to TRBJ1-4; D remains unclear. Germline V gives CDR1 SQVTM, CDR2 ANQGSEA. The CDR3 length is 13 residues. V lost 6 bases and J 4 bases, leaving 12 bases between the germline ends. CDR3 sequence reads: CSVYRQNNEKLFF. CDR3 sequence (DNA): TGCAGCGTCTATCGGCAGAATAATGAAAAACTGTTTTTT.

In its sample, this clonotype was seen a few times. V usage is TRBV12-3 or TRBV12-4 and J usage is TRBJ2-7; TRBD2 might be the D (6 bases). This CDR3 has 14 amino acids. Trimming left V 7 bases short and J 0 bases short, with 13 bases between. CDR3 sequence (DNA): TGTGCCAGCACCCTAGCGACTAGCTCCTACGAGCAGTACTTC. This encodes CASTLATSSYEQYF.

This clonotype was observed a handful of times. The chain uses TRBV5-1 and TRBJ2-1, with 8 bases lining up with TRBD1. The CDR3 has 14 amino acids. Germline V gene lookup returns CDR1 SGHRS and CDR2 YFSETQ. The junction had 4 bases not matched to a gene; V was cut back by 3 bases and J by 5 bases. As DNA, the CDR3 is TGCGCCAGCAGCTCTGGACAGGGCCACAATGAGCAGTTCTTC. Its translation: CASSSGQGHNEQFF.